These 21 T cell receptor beta chains originate from one sample sequenced in a study of neurological immune-mediated disorders. Time point specified: longitudinal time-point 2. MiXCR was run by TCRdb on the 5' RACE reads, yielding one entry per CDR3 protein. The sample contains approximately 89,000 distinct CDR3 sequences, roughly 13% of which appear only once. The sample was PBMCs. These receptor sequences come from a female donor with HTLV-1-associated myelopathy (HAM/TSP).

This clonotype was picked up many times. The J gene is TRBJ2-1, the V gene TRBV20-1; maybe TRBD1 (6 bases). The CDR3 sequence is 14 residues long. From germline, CDR1 is DFQATT and CDR2 SNEGSKA (reference sequence). The V gene lost 3 bases and the J gene lost 5 bases, with 14 bases spanning the gap. As DNA, the CDR3 is TGCAGTGCTAGCCCAGGGGCCCTACACAATGAGCAGTTCTTC. As protein: CSASPGALHNEQFF.

This clonotype was found many times. The chain joins TRBV5-1 to TRBJ1-2; TRBD1 might be the D (5 bases). The V and J ends lost 4 bases and 6 bases respectively, with 13 bases between them. The CDR3 has 13 residues. The germline gives CDR1 SGHRS, CDR2 YFSETQ. Here the CDR3 reads CASSPQGWDGYTF. CDR3 DNA sequence: TGCGCCAGCAGCCCGCAGGGTTGGGATGGCTACACCTTC.

In this sample, this clonotype turned up many times. This chain connects TRBV20-1 to TRBJ2-1, with D perhaps matching TRBD1 (5 bases). Germline V gene lookup returns CDR1 DFQATT and CDR2 SNEGSKA (reference sequence). Trimming took 6 bases from V and 4 from J, leaving 13 bases between them. The CDR3 totals 13 residues. CDR3 sequence reads: CSAGKGDYNEQFF. The CDR3 nucleotides read TGCAGTGCGGGTAAAGGGGATTACAATGAGCAGTTCTTC.

This clonotype was detected a few times. The chain recombines TRBV5-1 with TRBJ1-1; possibly TRBD1 for D (5 bases). Germline CDR1 and CDR2: SGHRS and YFSETQ. V was clipped by 5 bases and J by 5 bases, with 19 bases between them. This CDR3 has 15 amino acids. The CDR3: CASRNERGVRTEAFF. As DNA, the CDR3 is TGCGCCAGCAGAAATGAACGGGGGGTGAGGACTGAAGCTTTCTTT.

At least ten counts were recorded for this clonotype. The gene calls are TRBV3-1 and TRBJ2-5; a weak D match, TRBD2 (6 bases). Trimming removed 4 bases at V and 5 bases at J, with 23 bases between. The CDR3 consists of 17 residues. CDR1 and CDR2 from the germline V gene are LGHDT and YNNKEL (reference sequence). CDR3 in amino acids: CASSRTSSRGYGETQYF. CDR3 DNA sequence: TGTGCCAGCAGCCGAACTTCGTCGCGGGGTTATGGTGAGACCCAGTACTTC.

This clonotype was seen more than once but under ten times. V gene TRBV6-2 or TRBV6-3 combines with J gene TRBJ2-7; maybe TRBD1 (5 bases). Germline V CDR1 and CDR2: MNHEY, SVGEGT. The CDR3 sequence is 17 residues long. Trimming left V 6 bases short and J 4 bases short, with 25 bases between. The CDR3 loop is CASRAQTVPLETYEQYF. CDR3 sequence (DNA): TGTGCCAGCAGAGCCCAGACAGTTCCACTCGAGACGTACGAGCAGTACTTC.

This clonotype was detected only a few times. Possible read error: a much larger clone is one base away. The chain recombines TRBV7-2 with TRBJ2-3; D is ambiguous. CDR1 SGHTA and CDR2 FQGNSA come from the germline V gene. There are 13 residues in the CDR3. CDR3 nucleotide sequence: TGTGTCAGCAGCGTTGGACCCACAGATACGCAGTATTTT. Protein product: CVSSVGPTDTQYF.

At least ten counts were recorded for this clonotype. The J gene is TRBJ2-2, the V gene TRBV12-3 or TRBV12-4; 7 bases fit TRBD1. The junction had 11 bases not matched to a gene; V was cut back by 7 bases and J by 6 bases. The CDR3 runs 15 residues. The CDR3 DNA reads as TGTGCCAGCACCCTTGACAGGGCAGTTGCCGGGGAGCTGTTTTTT. It specifies CASTLDRAVAGELFF.

This clonotype was seen repeatedly, ten times or more. This chain joins TRBV4-3 and TRBJ1-2, with no clear D. The CDR3 has 13 amino acids. Germline V CDR1 and CDR2: LGHNA, YSLEER. V was cut by 0 bases and J by 14 bases, with 16 bases left in between. The CDR3 region is CASSQDRFDPPTF. The DNA of the CDR3 is TGCGCCAGCAGCCAAGACCGTTTCGACCCCCCTACCTTC.

Only one count was recorded for this clonotype. Sequence at one end of the junction differs from germline and may be a read error. The rearrangement uses TRBV7-2 and TRBJ2-7; 11 bases match TRBD2. The CDR3 length is 15 residues. Germline loops: CDR1 SGHTA, CDR2 FQGNSA. CDR3 protein: CASSLRLAGHYEQNF. The CDR3 DNA reads TGTGCCAGCAGCTTAAGACTAGCGGGGCACTACGAGCAGAACTTC. Variable domain in full (rest from reference TRBV7-2 and TRBJ2-7): GAGVSQSPSNKVTEKGKDVELRCDPISGHTALYWYRQSLGQGLEFLIYFQGNSAPDKSGLPSDRFSAERTGGSVSTLTIQRTQQEDSAVYLCASSLRLAGHYEQNFGPGTRLTVT.

Many counts were recorded for this clonotype. The rearrangement links TRBV12-3 or TRBV12-4 to TRBJ2-4, with a tentative D call TRBD1 (6 bases). The V gene lost 5 bases and the J gene lost 0 bases, with 14 bases spanning the gap. The CDR3 totals 16 residues. DNA for the CDR3: TGTGCCAGCAGTCCATGGACAGTCCTAGCCAAAAACATTCAGTACTTC. This translates into CASSPWTVLAKNIQYF.

The chain combines TRBV18 with TRBJ2-3; 9 bases agree with TRBD2. The length of the CDR3 is 12 residues. The germline gives CDR1 KGHSH, CDR2 LQKENI. The V gene end was trimmed by 8 bases and the J gene end by 6 bases; junction bases not matched to a gene: 3. The CDR3 region is CASAGGSDTQYF. CDR3 DNA sequence: TGTGCCAGCGCGGGAGGGAGCGATACGCAGTATTTT.

There are many counts of this clonotype. This chain links TRBV5-1 with TRBJ2-3; 7 bases fit TRBD1. From germline, CDR1 is SGHRS and CDR2 YFSETQ. The CDR3 covers 14 residues. V was pared by 4 bases and J by 2 bases, with 4 bases of the junction left unmatched. The CDR3: CASSTGTATDTQYF. The CDR3 DNA reads TGCGCCAGCAGCACCGGGACAGCCACAGATACGCAGTATTTT.

At least ten counts were recorded for this clonotype. V usage is TRBV9 and J usage is TRBJ2-5; D is undetermined. V lost 0 bases and J 1 base, leaving 10 bases between the germline ends. Germline V gives CDR1 SGDLS, CDR2 YYNGEE. This CDR3 comprises 15 residues. CDR3 residues: CASSVDVRIQETQYF. CDR3 in DNA: TGTGCCAGCAGCGTAGACGTCAGAATCCAAGAGACCCAGTACTTC.

This clonotype was recorded at least ten times. This chain connects TRBV28 to TRBJ2-5; TRBD1 matches 9 bases. This CDR3 region has 16 residues. Per the germline V gene, CDR1 is MDHEN and CDR2 is SYDVKM. Trimming removed 6 bases from V and 5 bases from J; junction bases left unmatched: 13. In DNA form, the CDR3 reads TGTGCCAGCAGGCGGCGGGACAGGGCATGGGAGGAGACCCAGTACTTC. Translating it yields CASRRRDRAWEETQYF. The whole variable domain, remainder taken from reference TRBV28 and TRBJ2-5, is DVKVTQSSRYLVKRTGEKVFLECVQDMDHENMFWYRQDPGLGLRLIYFSYDVKMKEKGDIPEGYSVSREKKERFSLILESASTNQTSMYLCASRRRDRAWEETQYFGPGTRLLVL.

This clonotype showed up many times. V and J are TRBV20-1 and TRBJ1-2; D remains ambiguous. This CDR3 region has 12 residues. CDR1 DFQATT and CDR2 SNEGSKA come from the germline V gene (reference sequence). Trimming left V 6 bases short and J 4 bases short, with 12 bases between. The CDR3 spells CSAPTPFYGYTF. In DNA, the CDR3 is TGCAGTGCCCCGACACCGTTCTATGGCTACACCTTC.

This clonotype was seen many times. The chain couples TRBV7-9 to TRBJ1-3, with TRBD1 matching 7 bases. Germline V CDR1 and CDR2: SEHNR, FQNEAQ (reference sequence). This CDR3 contains 17 residues. V was clipped by 2 bases and J by 0 bases; unmatched bases: 7. CDR3 nucleotides: TGTGCCAGCAGCTTAACCCGGGACAGTCGCTCTGGAAACACCATATATTTT. It codes for CASSLTRDSRSGNTIYF. The variable domain in full, with the rest retrieved from reference TRBV7-9 and TRBJ1-3, is DTGVSQNPRHKITKRGQNVTFRCDPISEHNRLYWYRQTLGQGPEFLTYFQNEAQLEKSRLLSDRFSAERPKGSFSTLEIQRTEQGDSAMYLCASSLTRDSRSGNTIYFGEGSWLTVV.

Details on this clonotype: A much larger clonotype is one base distant, so this may be a read error. The V and J genes are TRBV29-1 and TRBJ2-7, with D perhaps matching TRBD1 or TRBD2 (5 bases each). Between the trimmed V and J ends, which lost 6 bases and 3 bases, there was a span of 12 bases. The CDR3 is made up of 12 amino acids. The V gene's germline CDR1 is SQVTM and CDR2 ANQGSEA. This CDR3 reads CSVGATVYEQYF. In DNA form, the CDR3 reads TGCAGCGTCGGGGCTACAGTCTACGAGCAGTACTTC.

This clonotype was recorded at least ten times. This chain uses TRBV28 with TRBJ2-7; D gene unclear. The CDR3 totals 14 residues. V was clipped by 6 bases and J by 6 bases, with 18 bases between them. Germline CDR1 is MDHEN and CDR2 is SYDVKM. The CDR3 DNA reads as TGTGCCAGCAGCTCCCTCCGCCGAGCACGCGAGCAGTACTTC. Amino acids: CASSSLRRAREQYF. The whole variable domain, filled in from reference TRBV28 and TRBJ2-7, reads DVKVTQSSRYLVKRTGEKVFLECVQDMDHENMFWYRQDPGLGLRLIYFSYDVKMKEKGDIPEGYSVSREKKERFSLILESASTNQTSMYLCASSSLRRAREQYFGPGTRLTVT.

This rearrangement joins TRBV30 to TRBJ2-1; D call uncertain. The V gene lost 4 bases and the J gene lost 2 bases, with 9 bases spanning the gap. The CDR3 totals 13 residues. Germline values: CDR1 GTSNPN, CDR2 SVGIG (reference sequence). CDR3 loop: CAWTPYTYNEQFF. In nucleotides, the CDR3 is TGTGCCTGGACCCCCTATACCTACAATGAGCAGTTCTTC.

This clonotype was counted many times. The V call is TRBV25-1, the J call TRBJ2-1; TRBD2 might be the D (7 bases). Trimming cost V 3 bases and J 7 bases, with 19 bases left between them. The CDR3 is 16 residues long. Germline loops: CDR1 MGHDK, CDR2 SYGVNS. DNA for the CDR3: TGTGCCAGCAGTGATGGGGGGGGGGCTTTTCGGAATGAGCAGTTCTTC. As protein: CASSDGGGAFRNEQFF.